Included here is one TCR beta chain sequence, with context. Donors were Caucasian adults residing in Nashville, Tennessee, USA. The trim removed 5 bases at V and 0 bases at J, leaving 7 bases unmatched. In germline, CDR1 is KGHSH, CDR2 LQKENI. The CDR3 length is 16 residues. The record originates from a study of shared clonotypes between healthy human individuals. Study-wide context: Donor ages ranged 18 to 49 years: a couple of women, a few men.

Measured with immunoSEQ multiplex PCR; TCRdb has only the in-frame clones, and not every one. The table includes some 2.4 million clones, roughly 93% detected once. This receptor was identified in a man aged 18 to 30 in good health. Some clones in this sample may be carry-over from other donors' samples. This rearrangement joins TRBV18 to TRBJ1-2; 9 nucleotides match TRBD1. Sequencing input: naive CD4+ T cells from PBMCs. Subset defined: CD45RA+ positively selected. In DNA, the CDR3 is TGTGCCAGCTCATCGCTCGGACAGGGGACTAACTATGGCTACACCTTC. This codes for CASSSLGQGTNYGYTF.